Included here is one TCR beta chain sequence, with context. What antigen it recognizes has not been identified. The record has no base qualities; no much larger clone is one base away. This sample is part of a study of blood T cell repertoires in COVID-19 (dated by TCRdb to 2020 to 2021). A note on the overall study: Collaborator samples came from the United States, Italy and Spain and covered acute and convalescent phases of COVID-19. A de-identified subject ID, COVID-19 status, age in years and sex were almost always included in the sample metadata. Where HLA class I and class II types were available, the types were taken from metadata supplied by the sample provider, not from assay-based typing. The repertoires were released in a freely available public database intended as a resource for research on the immune response to SARS-CoV-2. The samples were drawn from the first 160 participants of the ongoing ImmuneRACE study and from 950 to 1,500 subjects provided by 6 global collaborators. The prospective study material was composed of cDNA or gDNA derived from T cells, B-cell-depleted T cells, or PBMCs. The dataset comprised deeply sampled blood TCRbeta repertoires from subjects exposed to, actively infected with, or recovered from COVID-19. Study-wide conclusions, independent of this receptor: How much clinical and demographic metadata was included differed by source and by participant, and the metadata was provided uncurated.

One collaborating source in Seattle enrolled patients during active infection and followed them longitudinally through the course of disease. Collaborating institutions collected whole blood in K2EDTA tubes following their own protocols. For TCRbeta analysis, collaborators shipped samples as frozen whole blood, isolated PBMCs, or DNA extracted from either of those sample types. TCRbeta CDR3 regions were amplified from genomic DNA by means of the immunoSEQ Assay, a bias-controlled multiplex PCR. In the source study's methods: The number of nucleated cells in each sample was estimated by amplification of reference gene primers within the assay. To quantify the absolute abundance of each unique TCRbeta CDR3 rearrangement, sequence reads were collapsed and filtered. For each sample, productive Simpson clonality was calculated by taking the square root of Simpson's diversity index across productive rearrangements. This is the immuneACCESS table as TCRdb keeps it, with only in-frame sequences that have V and J called. A part of the clones is gone; compared with another copy, unresolved V genes explain less than half, and the rest is unexplained. The V and J calls and clone size come from that table; D and trimming were worked out from the DNA. This sample comprises 200,000 to 300,000 clones, 80% to 95% of them detected only once. The ten largest clonotypes hold more than 0.65% of the sample.

The sequencing sample was made of peripheral blood. The receptor comes from a man aged 30 to 45 with COVID-19, enrolled during active disease.

The bases read TGTGCCAGTACCTCCTCGGGACAGGGCATAACCGGGGAGCTGTTTTTT. It translates as CASTSSGQGITGELFF. Recombination joined TRBV19 with TRBJ2-2, and TRBD1 matches 9 of the central bases. The germline V gene (reference sequence) specifies LNHDA as CDR1 and SQIVND as CDR2. Reading from cysteine to phenylalanine, the CDR3 counts 16 amino acids. The retained sequence is limited to the CDR3, 48 bases, with the frame set at the first base. V is pruned by 7 bases and J by 5 bases, leaving 11 bases of the junction without a gene match.